This record concerns one T cell receptor beta chain sequence. What it binds is not known. Profiled with immunoSEQ multiplex PCR; TCRdb holds only in-frame clones, not every one. The sample lists 350,000 to 600,000 clones, 89% seen once, with 1.7% in the top ten. The data stem from a study of Ad26.COV2.S vaccination and SARS-CoV-2 variants. The wider study: Ad26.COV2.S given intramuscularly, once or twice 56 days apart. Study-level findings and limits: Vaccine recipients showed a spike-specific TCR breadth that was higher than in placebo recipients.

V lost 6 bases and J lost 2; bases outside the gene matches: 4. Germline CDR1 and CDR2: LGHNA and YNFKEQ. This CDR3 has 15 residues. The treatment: about 20 received Ad26.COV2.S at low or high dose, single or two shots; five or six received placebo; per-sample allocation not given. Sampling was performed 63 days after the first vaccine or placebo injection. This receptor was taken from a person aged 18-60 years who received the Ad26.COV2.S COVID-19 vaccine or a placebo. The chain employs TRBV4-2 and TRBJ2-1; 10 nucleotides match TRBD2. Sequencing was performed on peripheral blood, taken in a trial of Ad26.COV2.S vaccine versus placebo. The chain's CDR3 is CASRLTSGTYNEQFF. CDR3 DNA: TGTGCCAGCAGACTAACTAGCGGGACCTACAATGAGCAGTTCTTC.